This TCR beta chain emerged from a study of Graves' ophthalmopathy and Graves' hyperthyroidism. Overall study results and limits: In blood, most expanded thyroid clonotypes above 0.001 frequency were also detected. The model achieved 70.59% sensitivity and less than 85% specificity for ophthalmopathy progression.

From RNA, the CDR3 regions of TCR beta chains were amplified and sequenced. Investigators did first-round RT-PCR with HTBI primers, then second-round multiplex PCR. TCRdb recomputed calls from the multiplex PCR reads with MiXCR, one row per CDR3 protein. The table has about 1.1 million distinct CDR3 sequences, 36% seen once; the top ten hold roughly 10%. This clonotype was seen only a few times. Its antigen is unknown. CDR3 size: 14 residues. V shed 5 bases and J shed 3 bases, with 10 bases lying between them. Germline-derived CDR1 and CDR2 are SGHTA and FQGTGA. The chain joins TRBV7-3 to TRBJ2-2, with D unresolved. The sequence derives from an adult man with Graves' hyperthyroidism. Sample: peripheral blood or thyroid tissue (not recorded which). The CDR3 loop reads CASSNGWDTGELFF. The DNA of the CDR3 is TGTGCCAGCAGCAACGGATGGGACACCGGGGAGCTGTTTTTT.